These T cell receptor beta chains were read from a single sample in a study of control samples from healthy donors and cancer patients. TCRdb's copy holds only in-frame clones and misses some; the assay was immunoSEQ multiplex PCR. Of 55,000 to 90,000 clones in the sample, 84% are singletons; the top ten hold 28%. Sequencing was done on a sample of blood. The receptors stem from a man aged 45-65 years in good health. CDR3s leave out the opening cysteine and the closing phenylalanine or tryptophan. Rows may omit the clone size; those that give it use once, few, many or a size class.

TRBV5-1	-	TRBJ1-2	ASSLGGWDYGYT
TRBV25-1	once	TRBJ2-1	ASRPVGEKNEQF
TRBV14	-	TRBJ1-1	ASSQEGPWVGLNTEAF
TRBV9	-	TRBJ1-1	ASSVVGSTEAF
TRBV19	-	TRBJ1-1	ASSLDRSRDTEAF
TRBV29-1	-	TRBJ1-2	SVSTGTYGYT
TRBV7-2	-	TRBJ1-3	ASSSHGQTAGNTIY
TRBV19	-	TRBJ2-6	ASSRTGAPLSGANVLT
TRBV19	-	TRBJ2-1	ASTPTGWLEQF
TRBV28	-	TRBJ1-4	ASSQGRFNEKLF